The 19 T cell receptor beta chains presented below share a single source sample, sequenced in a study of T cells in localized non-small cell lung cancer. Using immunoSEQ multiplex PCR, the repertoire was profiled, and TCRdb retains in-frame clones only, with some absent. The table includes 30,000 to 40,000 clones, 85% to 90% detected once. Here the sequenced sample was peripheral blood, taken before any cancer treatment. All receptors come from a woman aged 40-70 years with stage I lung adenocarcinoma.

V gene TRBV7-3 combines with J gene TRBJ1-2; the match to TRBD1 covers 8 bases. The CDR3 totals 13 residues. Unmatched junction bases numbered 6, after V lost 4 bases and J lost 8 bases. Germline CDR1 SGHTA, CDR2 FQGTGA. The chain's CDR3 is CASSSTGVGGYTF. For the CDR3, the DNA is TGTGCCAGCAGCTCGACAGGGGTAGGAGGCTACACCTTC.

J is TRBJ1-4 and V is TRBV6-1; no firm D call. The germline CDR1 and CDR2 sequences are MNHNS and SASEGT. Trimming took 8 bases from V and 8 from J, leaving 15 bases between them. The CDR3 covers 13 residues. CDR3 sequence: CASQARVAEKLFF. CDR3 coding DNA: TGTGCCAGCCAAGCTCGGGTCGCAGAAAAACTGTTTTTT.

V and J are TRBV5-4 and TRBJ2-5, with no clear D. CDR1 and CDR2 (germline): SGHNT, YYREEE (reference sequence). Trimming removed 3 bases at V and 5 bases at J, with 20 bases between. The CDR3 spans 16 residues. The CDR3 spells CASSSKSAIPTETQYF. The CDR3 DNA sequence: TGTGCCAGCAGCTCTAAGTCCGCCATCCCTACCGAGACCCAGTACTTC. The variable domain in full, with the rest retrieved from reference TRBV5-4 and TRBJ2-5, is ETGVTQSPTHLIKTRGQQVTLRCSSQSGHNTVSWYQQALGQGPQFIFQYYREEENGRGNFPPRFSGLQFPNYSSELNVNALELDDSALYLCASSSKSAIPTETQYFGPGTRLLVL.

This chain connects TRBV5-6 to TRBJ2-7, with no clear D. In germline, CDR1 is SGHDT, CDR2 YYEEEE. V was cut by 4 bases and J by 2 bases, with 7 bases left in between. The CDR3 is 12 residues long. CDR3 region: CASSESPYEQYF. In DNA form, the CDR3 reads TGTGCCAGCAGCGAATCCCCCTACGAGCAGTACTTC.

J is TRBJ1-1 and V is TRBV9; D might be TRBD1 (6 bases). The CDR3 runs 12 residues. The V gene's germline CDR1 is SGDLS and CDR2 YYNGEE. V was trimmed by 6 bases and J by 7 bases, leaving 13 bases between them. CDR3 residues: CASNPLTGEAFF. In DNA, the CDR3 is TGTGCCAGCAACCCTTTGACAGGTGAAGCTTTCTTT.

The rearrangement links TRBV28 to TRBJ1-4; D unresolved. Germline CDR1 is MDHEN and CDR2 is SYDVKM. The CDR3 is 14 residues long. Trimming pared 2 bases from V and 8 bases from J, leaving 12 bases between. The CDR3 bases are TGTGCCAGCAGTTTAGGTGGGGTGGGGGAAAAACTGTTTTTT. Its protein product is CASSLGGVGEKLFF. Drawing the rest from reference TRBV28 and TRBJ1-4, the complete variable domain is DVKVTQSSRYLVKRTGEKVFLECVQDMDHENMFWYRQDPGLGLRLIYFSYDVKMKEKGDIPEGYSVSREKKERFSLILESASTNQTSMYLCASSLGGVGEKLFFGSGTQLSVL.

This clone was detected once. The rearrangement joins TRBV18 to TRBJ2-5; 9 bases fit TRBD1. The last part of the DNA fits TRBJ2-7 better; the J call may be wrong. The CDR3 has 14 amino acids. CDR1 and CDR2 (germline): KGHSH, LQKENI. CDR3 in amino acids: CASSYPGQGYEQYF. CDR3 sequence (DNA): TGTGCCAGCTCGTACCCGGGACAGGGCTACGAGCAGTACTTC.

The chain joins TRBV18 to TRBJ2-2; 13 bases align to TRBD2. Trimming at V came to 6 bases and at J to 5 bases, leaving 6 bases not matched to a gene. CDR1 KGHSH and CDR2 LQKENI come from the germline V gene. The CDR3 spans 16 residues. CDR3 loop: CASSSGTSGTTGELFF. DNA of the CDR3: TGTGCCAGCTCTTCCGGGACTAGCGGGACTACCGGGGAGCTGTTTTTT.

This clone was recorded only once. V is TRBV10-3 and J is TRBJ2-7; TRBD1 agrees at 11 bases. The V gene's germline CDR1 is ENHRY and CDR2 SYGVKD. The V gene end was trimmed by 6 bases and the J gene end by 0 bases; junction bases not matched to a gene: 4. The CDR3 is 15 residues long. The CDR3 DNA is TGTGCCATCAGCGACGGACAGGGGGCCTCCTACGAGCAGTACTTC. Its protein product is CAISDGQGASYEQYF.

The chain couples TRBV2 to TRBJ1-2; possible D gene TRBD1, 6 bases. Germline CDR1 SNHLY, CDR2 FYNNEI. The V end was cut by 8 bases, the J end by 1 base, with 17 bases between. The CDR3 extends over 15 amino acids. CDR3 region: CASCIEGHYNYGYTF. CDR3 coding DNA: TGTGCCAGCTGCATCGAGGGACATTATAACTATGGCTACACCTTC.

Worth noting for this clone: The junction differs from germline at one of its ends, possibly a read error. The chain is built from TRBV7-7 and TRBJ2-2; D gene ambiguous. This CDR3 has 15 residues. Germline lookup yields CDR1 SSHAT and CDR2 FNYEAQ (reference sequence). CDR3 residues: CASSYDGTNTGELFF. CDR3 DNA sequence: TGTGCTAGCAGTTACGACGGAACGAACACCGGGGAGCTGTTTTTT.

V is TRBV5-1 and J is TRBJ2-1; 14 positions match TRBD2. The length of the CDR3 is 18 residues. The J segment lost 1 base and the V segment lost 4 bases, leaving 7 bases of the junction unmatched. Germline V gives CDR1 SGHRS, CDR2 YFSETQ. The CDR3 is CASSPGLAGERSYNEQFF. The CDR3 DNA reads as TGCGCCAGCAGCCCGGGACTAGCGGGGGAACGATCCTACAATGAGCAGTTCTTC.

This chain joins TRBV7-9 and TRBJ1-1, with D unresolved. V lost 6 bases to trimming and J lost 2 bases, with 7 bases between them. CDR1 is SEHNR and CDR2 is FQNEAQ in the germline V gene (reference sequence). The CDR3 runs 12 residues. CDR3 in amino acids: CASRKGNTEAFF. DNA for the CDR3: TGTGCCAGCAGGAAGGGAAACACTGAAGCTTTCTTT.

A single count supports this clone. This chain connects TRBV7-3 to TRBJ2-5; D is perhaps TRBD2 (6 bases). Trimming took 8 bases from V and 2 from J, leaving 9 bases between them. The CDR3 has 12 residues. CDR1 is SGHTA, CDR2 FQGTGA, per germline. The CDR3 DNA is TGTGCCAGCGGGGACTTTCAAGAGACCCAGTACTTC. It specifies CASGDFQETQYF. Complete variable domain (other parts from reference TRBV7-3 and TRBJ2-5): GAGVSQTPSNKVTEKGKYVELRCDPISGHTALYWYRQSLGQGPEFLIYFQGTGAADDSGLPNDRFFAVRPEGSVSTLKIQRTERGDSAVYLCASGDFQETQYFGPGTRLLVL.

This clone is labeled large. The rearrangement links TRBV19 to TRBJ1-5; no clear D gene. V was clipped by 6 bases and J by 0 bases, with 3 bases between them. Germline loops: CDR1 LNHDA, CDR2 SQIVND (reference sequence). The CDR3 is 12 residues long. The CDR3 DNA sequence: TGTGCCAGTAGGCATAGCAATCAGCCCCAGCATTTT. Encoded protein: CASRHSNQPQHF.

The chain uses TRBV10-3 and TRBJ2-2; D perhaps matches TRBD1 (5 bases). The germline V and J ends were trimmed by 11 bases and 0 bases, with 19 bases remaining between them. Germline V gene lookup returns CDR1 ENHRY and CDR2 SYGVKD. The CDR3 length is 16 residues. This CDR3 reads CASLRGRVPNTGELFF. Written as DNA, the CDR3 is TGTGCCTCCCTAAGGGGCCGAGTACCGAACACCGGGGAGCTGTTTTTT.

The chain uses TRBV27 and TRBJ2-2; D not certain. Trimming removed 0 bases at V and 7 bases at J, with 12 bases between. The CDR3 spans 15 residues. CDR1 is MNHEY, CDR2 SMNVEV, per germline (reference sequence). The DNA for the CDR3 is TGTGCCAGCAGTTTATCGTGGTCCCTCGACGGGGAGCTGTTTTTT. This translates into CASSLSWSLDGELFF.

J is TRBJ1-1 and V is TRBV6-6, with D hard to call. The CDR3 has 14 residues. The germline CDR1 and CDR2 sequences are MNHNY and SVGAGI (reference sequence). V lost 0 bases and J lost 0, with 5 bases in between. CDR3 DNA: TGTGCCAGCAGTTACTCGATGGTGAACACTGAAGCTTTCTTT. As protein: CASSYSMVNTEAFF.

The chain joins TRBV7-9 to TRBJ2-7; TRBD2 is a possible D gene (7 bases). This CDR3 region has 13 residues. V shed 5 bases and J shed 4 bases, with 12 bases lying between them. Germline-derived CDR1 and CDR2 are SEHNR and FQNEAQ (reference sequence). The CDR3 reads CASSPGGWYEQYF. In nucleotides, the CDR3 is TGTGCCAGCAGCCCGGGGGGCTGGTACGAGCAGTACTTC.